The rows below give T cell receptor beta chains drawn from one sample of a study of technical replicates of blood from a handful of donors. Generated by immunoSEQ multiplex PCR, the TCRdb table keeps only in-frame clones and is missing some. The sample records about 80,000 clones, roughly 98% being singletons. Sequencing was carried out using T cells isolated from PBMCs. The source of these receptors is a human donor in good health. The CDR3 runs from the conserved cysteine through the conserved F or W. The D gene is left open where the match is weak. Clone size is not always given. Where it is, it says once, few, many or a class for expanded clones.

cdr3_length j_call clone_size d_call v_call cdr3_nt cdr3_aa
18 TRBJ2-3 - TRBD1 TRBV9 TGTGCCAGCAGCGCCAGGACAGGGATGAGTCGGAACACAGATACGCAGTATTTT CASSARTGMSRNTDTQYF
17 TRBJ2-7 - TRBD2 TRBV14 TGTGCCAGCAGCCAAGATGGGCAGCTAGCGGAGGCCTACGAGCAGTACTTC CASSQDGQLAEAYEQYF
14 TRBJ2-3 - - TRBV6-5 TGTGCCACCCGAGGGGGTCCCCCCGCAGATACGCAGTATTTT CATRGGPPADTQYF
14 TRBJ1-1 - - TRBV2 TGTGCCAGCAGTGAAGCGCAGTCGACAGTAGAAGCTTTCTTT CASSEAQSTVEAFF
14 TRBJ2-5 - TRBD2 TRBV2 TGTGCCAGCAGTACTCTAGCGGGGGAAGAGACCCAGTACTTC CASSTLAGEETQYF
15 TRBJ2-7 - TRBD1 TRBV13 TGTGCCAGCAGCTTGTGGGACAGGGACTCTGGCGAGCAGTACTTC CASSLWDRDSGEQYF
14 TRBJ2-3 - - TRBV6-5 TGTGCCAGCAGTTACGGTCGAGGCACAGATACGCAGTATTTT CASSYGRGTDTQYF
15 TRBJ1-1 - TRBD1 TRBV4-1 TGCGCCAGCAGCCTCGGGACAGGGTTAAACACTGAAGCTTTCTTT CASSLGTGLNTEAFF
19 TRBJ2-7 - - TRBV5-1 TGCGCCAGCAGCTTGACAGGGTTCCCTCTGTCCTCCTTCTCCTACGAGCAGTACTTC CASSLTGFPLSSFSYEQYF
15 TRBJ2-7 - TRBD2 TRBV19 TGTGCCAGTAGTATTGGTCTAGCGGGGGGGAACGAGCAGTACTTC CASSIGLAGGNEQYF
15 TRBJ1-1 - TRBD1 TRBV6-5 TGTGCCAGCAAAAGACAGGGCCTGGGGAACACTGAAGCTTTCTTT CASKRQGLGNTEAFF
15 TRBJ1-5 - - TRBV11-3 TGTGCCAGCAGCTTTATCAGGGTGGTCAATCAGCCCCAGCATTTT CASSFIRVVNQPQHF
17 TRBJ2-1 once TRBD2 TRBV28 TGTGCCAGCAGTTTAACCCGACTAGCGGGGGAGAACAATGAGCAGTTCTTC CASSLTRLAGENNEQFF
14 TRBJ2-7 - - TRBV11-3 TGTGCCAGCAGCTTAGGCGGCACCGAGGGCGAGCAGTACTTC CASSLGGTEGEQYF
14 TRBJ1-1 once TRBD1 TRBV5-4 TGTGCCAGCAGGTGGACAGGGGGAGACACTGAAGCTTTCTTT CASRWTGGDTEAFF
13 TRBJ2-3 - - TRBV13 TGTGCCAGCAGCTTATCAAGCGTAGATACGCAGTATTTT CASSLSSVDTQYF
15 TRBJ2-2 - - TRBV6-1 TGTGCCAGCAGTGTGGCACTAGCCGGAACCGGGGAGCTGTTTTTT CASSVALAGTGELFF
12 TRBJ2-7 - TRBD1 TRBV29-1 TGCAGCGTTGGGCAGGGGGCCGGCGAGCAGTACTTC CSVGQGAGEQYF
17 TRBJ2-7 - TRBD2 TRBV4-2 TGTGCCAGCAGCCAAGATGACGGGACTAGCGGGGTCTACGAGCAGTACTTC CASSQDDGTSGVYEQYF
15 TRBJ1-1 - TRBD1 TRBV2 TGTGCCAGCAGTGAAGGGGGACAGCCCTACACTGAAGCTTTCTTT CASSEGGQPYTEAFF
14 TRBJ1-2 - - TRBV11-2 TGTGCCAGCAGCTTCGACGGGGGAAACTATGGCTACACCTTC CASSFDGGNYGYTF
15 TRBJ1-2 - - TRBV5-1 TGCGCCAGCAGCTTGTCAGCGGTCCTTAACTATGGCTACACCTTC CASSLSAVLNYGYTF
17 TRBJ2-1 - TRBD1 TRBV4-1 TGCGCCAGCAGCCAAGATAGGACAGGGGGCTCCTACAATGAGCAGTTCTTC CASSQDRTGGSYNEQFF
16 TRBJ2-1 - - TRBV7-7 TGTGCTAGCAGCTTAGGTGAGGGGGTTTCCTACAATGAGCAGTTCTTC CASSLGEGVSYNEQFF
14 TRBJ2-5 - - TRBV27 TGTGCCAGCAGTTTAACCCGACTTCAAGAGACCCAGTACTTC CASSLTRLQETQYF
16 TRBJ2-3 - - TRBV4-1 TGCGCCAGCAGCCAAGTAGACAGGTGGAGCACAGATACGCAGTATTTT CASSQVDRWSTDTQYF
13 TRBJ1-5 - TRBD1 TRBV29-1 TGCAGCGCGCGGACAGGGGACGGTCAGCCCCAGCATTTT CSARTGDGQPQHF
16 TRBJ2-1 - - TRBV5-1 TGCGCCAGCAGCTTGGGAGGGACTGGCATGGGTGATGAGCAGTTCTTC CASSLGGTGMGDEQFF
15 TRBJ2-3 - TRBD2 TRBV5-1 TGCGCCAGCAGCCGAGACGGGGGGATCACAGATACGCAGTATTTT CASSRDGGITDTQYF
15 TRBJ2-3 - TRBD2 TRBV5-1 TGCGCCAGCAGCCTCAGCGGGGGGGCCCCAGATACGCAGTATTTT CASSLSGGAPDTQYF
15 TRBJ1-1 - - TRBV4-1 TGCGCCAGCAGCCAAGGGGAGGCGGGGTACCCTGAAGCTTTCTTT CASSQGEAGYPEAFF
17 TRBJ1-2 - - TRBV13 TGTGCCAGCAGCCCAACCCCTTCGAGGACACAGGACTATGGCTACACCTTC CASSPTPSRTQDYGYTF
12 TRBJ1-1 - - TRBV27 TGTGCCAGCAGTTTGCCGGGATTTGAAGCTTTCTTT CASSLPGFEAFF
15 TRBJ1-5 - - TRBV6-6 TGTGCCAGCAGGGCCGGGAGATTTAGCAATCAGCCCCAGCATTTT CASRAGRFSNQPQHF
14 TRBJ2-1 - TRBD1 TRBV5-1 TGCGCCAGCAGCCCCTGGACAGGGCACAATGAGCAGTTCTTC CASSPWTGHNEQFF
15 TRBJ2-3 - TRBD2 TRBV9 TGTGCCAGCAGCCCCAGACTAGCCTTTTCAGATACGCAGTATTTT CASSPRLAFSDTQYF
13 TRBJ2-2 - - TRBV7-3 TGTGCCAGCAGCCCTCACCGAGCGAGGGAGCTGTTTTTT CASSPHRARELFF
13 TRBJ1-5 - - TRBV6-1 TGTGCCAGCAGTGAGGGCAACAATCAGCCCCAGCATTTT CASSEGNNQPQHF
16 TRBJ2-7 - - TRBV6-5 TGTGCCAGCAGTTACTCGGGTGGGGGGATACTCTACGAGCAGTACTTC CASSYSGGGILYEQYF
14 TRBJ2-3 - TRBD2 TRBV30 TGTGCCTGGGGGAGCGGGGGTCCCTGGGATACGCAGTATTTT CAWGSGGPWDTQYF
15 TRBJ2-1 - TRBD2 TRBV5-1 TGCGCCAGCAGTACCGGGACTAGCGGGGCCGATGAGCAGTTCTTC CASSTGTSGADEQFF
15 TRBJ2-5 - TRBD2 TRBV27 TGTGCCAGCAGTCCCGTGCCCGGGGGGAAAGAGACCCAGTACTTC CASSPVPGGKETQYF
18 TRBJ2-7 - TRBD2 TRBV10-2 TGCGCCAGCTTCCAGACCAGTCCGGGCGGGAGTTCCTTCTACGAGCAGTACTTC CASFQTSPGGSSFYEQYF
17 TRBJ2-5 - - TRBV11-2 TGTGCCAGTCGTCGATGGGGCACAGTGGCCTCCGAAGAGACCCAGTACTTC CASRRWGTVASEETQYF
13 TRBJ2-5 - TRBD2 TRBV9 TGTGCCAGCAGCGGCGGGGGCCAAGAGACCCAGTACTTC CASSGGGQETQYF
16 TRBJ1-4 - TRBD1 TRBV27 TGTGCCAGCAGTGTTGGGACAGGGGAGAAGAGTGAAAAACTGTTTTTT CASSVGTGEKSEKLFF
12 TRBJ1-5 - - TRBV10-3 TGTGCCATCAGTGGGGGGGATCAGCCCCAGCATTTT CAISGGDQPQHF
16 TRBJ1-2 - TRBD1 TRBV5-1 TGCGCCAGCAGCAAGGATTCTGGGACAGGGGGTGATGGCTACACCTTC CASSKDSGTGGDGYTF
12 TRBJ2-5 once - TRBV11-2 TGTGCCAGCAATAGGGGGAAAGAGACCCAGTACTTC CASNRGKETQYF
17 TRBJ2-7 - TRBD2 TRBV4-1 TGCGCCAGCAGCCAAGCCTACCCACCGAGCGGGGGGTACGAGCAGTACTTC CASSQAYPPSGGYEQYF
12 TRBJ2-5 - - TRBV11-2 TGTGCCAGCAGCTTAGTACAAGAGACCCAGTACTTC CASSLVQETQYF
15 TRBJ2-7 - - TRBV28 TGTGCCAGCAGTTTCCTACAGGGCGGCTCCTACGAGCAGTACTTC CASSFLQGGSYEQYF
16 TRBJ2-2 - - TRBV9 TGTGCCAGCAGCCCGAGGGGGGGGTCGGACACCGGGGAGCTGTTTTTT CASSPRGGSDTGELFF
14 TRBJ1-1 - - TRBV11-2 TGTGCCAGCAGCCCCGCGGCAGCTTACACTGAAGCTTTCTTT CASSPAAAYTEAFF
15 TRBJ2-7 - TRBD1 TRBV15 TGTGCCACCAGCAGGCCGGGACAGGGCTCCTACGAGCAGTACTTC CATSRPGQGSYEQYF